Listed below are T cell receptor beta chains from one sample, sequenced in a study of shared clonotypes between healthy human individuals. Clones were read by immunoSEQ multiplex PCR, and TCRdb kept only the in-frame ones, dropping some. Seen here are about 2.2 million clones, 93% observed once, and the top ten hold more than 1.5%. The specimen sequenced was naive CD8+ T cells from PBMCs. Receptors were obtained from a man between 18 and 29 years old in good health. Some clones in this sample may be carry-over from other donors' samples. CDR3s include the opening cysteine and the closing phenylalanine or tryptophan. The order of the fields is D gene, V gene, clone size, CDR3 length, J gene, CDR3 protein, CDR3 DNA. The D gene is left open where the match is weak. Size tells how often a clone was seen (once, few, many) or the class of an expanded clone, and some rows leave it out.

-	TRBV6-6	-	14	TRBJ2-3	CASSYVLPQDTQYF	TGTGCCAGCAGTTACGTCCTACCCCAAGATACGCAGTATTTT
-	TRBV7-6	-	14	TRBJ1-2	CASSLAPQTYGYTF	TGTGCCAGCAGCTTAGCACCCCAGACCTATGGCTACACCTTC
-	TRBV9	-	14	TRBJ2-7	CASSVTRTGYEQYF	TGTGCCAGCAGCGTAACCAGGACGGGCTACGAGCAGTACTTC
-	TRBV6-5	-	14	TRBJ2-7	CASSYVGISYEQYF	TGTGCCAGCAGCTATGTTGGGATCTCCTACGAGCAGTACTTC
-	TRBV28	-	17	TRBJ2-1	CASSLLGQGQPGDEQFF	TGTGCCAGCAGTTTATTAGGTCAAGGCCAGCCAGGGGATGAGCAGTTCTTC
-	TRBV27	-	13	TRBJ1-5	CASSLYPGQPQHF	TGTGCCAGCAGTTTATATCCCGGACAGCCCCAGCATTTT
-	TRBV9	-	15	TRBJ2-3	CASSVEGGRTDTQYF	TGTGCCAGCAGCGTAGAAGGGGGTAGAACAGATACGCAGTATTTT
TRBD2	TRBV5-1	-	18	TRBJ2-2	CASSLAATSGKNTGELFF	TGCGCCAGCAGCTTGGCCGCGACTAGCGGAAAAAACACCGGGGAGCTGTTTTTT
TRBD1	TRBV11-2	-	14	TRBJ2-7	CASSTGTGQFEQYF	TGTGCCAGCAGCACCGGGACAGGGCAGTTTGAGCAGTACTTC
TRBD1	TRBV12-5	-	16	TRBJ2-7	CASALPPGQGFHEQYF	TGTGCTAGTGCCCTCCCCCCGGGACAGGGATTCCACGAGCAGTACTTC
TRBD1	TRBV11-2	-	16	TRBJ2-3	CASSPPWTGGSETQYF	TGTGCCAGCAGCCCGCCGTGGACAGGGGGTTCGGAAACGCAGTATTTT
-	TRBV7-9	-	14	TRBJ2-5	CASSLGGLKETQYF	TGTGCCAGCAGCTTAGGGGGACTGAAAGAGACCCAGTACTTC
-	TRBV27	once	14	TRBJ2-1	CASSPVISYNEQFF	TGTGCCAGCAGCCCGGTTATCTCCTACAATGAGCAGTTCTTC
-	TRBV19	few	13	TRBJ1-5	CASSMGGLQPQHF	TGTGCCAGTAGTATGGGGGGCCTACAGCCCCAGCATTTT
TRBD2	TRBV4-3	-	15	TRBJ2-7	CASSQGRLAGVEQYF	TGCGCCAGCAGCCAAGGGAGACTAGCGGGAGTTGAGCAGTACTTC
-	TRBV7-9	-	14	TRBJ1-1	CASSIVGGVTEAFF	TGTGCCAGCAGCATCGTGGGTGGGGTCACTGAAGCTTTCTTT
-	TRBV2	-	13	TRBJ2-7	CASSDIASYEQYF	TGTGCCAGCAGTGATATTGCATCCTACGAGCAGTACTTC
-	TRBV7-9	few	12	TRBJ1-1	CASSLGVQEAFF	TGTGCCAGCAGCTTGGGGGTCCAGGAAGCTTTCTTT
-	TRBV27	-	15	TRBJ1-2	CASSLIGGWDGGYTF	TGTGCCAGCAGTTTGATTGGTGGTTGGGACGGGGGCTACACCTTC
TRBD2	TRBV5-4	-	15	TRBJ2-1	CASSPSSGRANEQFF	TGTGCCAGCAGCCCCTCTAGCGGGAGGGCCAATGAGCAGTTCTTC
-	TRBV27	-	14	TRBJ2-1	CASSLRESSNEQFF	TGTGCCAGCAGTTTACGGGAGTCCTCCAATGAGCAGTTCTTC
-	TRBV4-1	-	14	TRBJ2-7	CASSQDNDPYEQYF	TGCGCCAGCAGCCAAGATAACGACCCCTACGAGCAGTACTTC
-	TRBV5-1	-	14	TRBJ2-7	CASSTGTGPYEQYF	TGCGCCAGCAGCACCGGGACCGGTCCCTACGAGCAGTACTTC
-	TRBV7-6	-	14	TRBJ2-5	CASSFEWAKETQYF	TGTGCCAGCAGCTTTGAATGGGCTAAAGAGACCCAGTACTTC
-	TRBV7-9	-	14	TRBJ2-3	CASSSNYRTDTQYF	TGTGCCAGCAGCTCGAACTATAGGACAGATACGCAGTATTTT
-	TRBV5-6	-	15	TRBJ2-7	CASSLASGVRGEQYF	TGTGCCAGCAGCTTGGCCTCTGGGGTCAGGGGCGAGCAGTACTTC
TRBD1	TRBV7-9	-	17	TRBJ1-1	CASSLMTGGDRDTEAFF	TGTGCCAGCAGCTTAATGACAGGGGGCGATAGGGACACTGAAGCTTTCTTT
-	TRBV27	-	15	TRBJ2-2	CASIRTGLNTGELFF	TGTGCCAGCATCCGAACAGGTTTGAACACCGGGGAGCTGTTTTTT
TRBD2	TRBV6-6	-	15	TRBJ2-7	CASSPTSGSSYEQYF	TGTGCCAGCAGTCCCACTAGCGGGAGCTCCTACGAGCAGTACTTC
-	TRBV19	-	12	TRBJ1-1	CASRQLNTEAFF	TGTGCCAGTAGGCAGCTGAACACTGAAGCTTTCTTT
-	TRBV7-9	-	16	TRBJ1-4	CASSLAPGTLHEKLFF	TGTGCCAGCAGCTTAGCCCCCGGGACATTACATGAAAAACTGTTTTTT
TRBD1	TRBV27	-	17	TRBJ2-2	CASSPYPGTGVTGELFF	TGTGCCAGCAGTCCCTACCCCGGGACAGGTGTCACCGGGGAGCTGTTTTTT
TRBD1	TRBV30	-	16	TRBJ1-2	CAWSGLGTGFNYGYTF	TGTGCCTGGAGTGGGTTGGGGACAGGTTTTAACTATGGCTACACCTTC
-	TRBV7-9	-	12	TRBJ2-7	CASSFGSYEQYF	TGTGCCAGCAGCTTTGGGTCCTACGAGCAGTACTTC
-	TRBV7-9	-	16	TRBJ2-1	CASSPPAGSSYNEQFF	TGTGCCAGCAGCCCCCCTGCGGGCAGCTCCTACAATGAGCAGTTCTTC
TRBD2	TRBV27	-	17	TRBJ2-3	CASSFRRLAGGTDTQYF	TGTGCCAGCAGTTTTCGCCGACTAGCGGGGGGCACAGATACGCAGTATTTT
-	TRBV4-2	-	18	TRBJ1-2	CASSQDRGPASINYGYTF	TGTGCCAGCAGCCAAGATCGGGGGCCAGCTAGTATAAACTATGGCTACACCTTC
TRBD1	TRBV28	-	16	TRBJ2-1	CASSSDRELAYNEQFF	TGTGCCAGCAGCTCGGACAGGGAACTAGCCTACAATGAGCAGTTCTTC
-	TRBV15	-	15	TRBJ2-1	CATSRERTDNNEQFF	TGTGCCACCAGCAGAGAGCGGACGGACAACAATGAGCAGTTCTTC
-	TRBV7-9	-	16	TRBJ2-1	CASSLKSEGGGIEQFF	TGTGCCAGCAGCTTAAAGTCTGAGGGAGGGGGTATCGAGCAGTTCTTC